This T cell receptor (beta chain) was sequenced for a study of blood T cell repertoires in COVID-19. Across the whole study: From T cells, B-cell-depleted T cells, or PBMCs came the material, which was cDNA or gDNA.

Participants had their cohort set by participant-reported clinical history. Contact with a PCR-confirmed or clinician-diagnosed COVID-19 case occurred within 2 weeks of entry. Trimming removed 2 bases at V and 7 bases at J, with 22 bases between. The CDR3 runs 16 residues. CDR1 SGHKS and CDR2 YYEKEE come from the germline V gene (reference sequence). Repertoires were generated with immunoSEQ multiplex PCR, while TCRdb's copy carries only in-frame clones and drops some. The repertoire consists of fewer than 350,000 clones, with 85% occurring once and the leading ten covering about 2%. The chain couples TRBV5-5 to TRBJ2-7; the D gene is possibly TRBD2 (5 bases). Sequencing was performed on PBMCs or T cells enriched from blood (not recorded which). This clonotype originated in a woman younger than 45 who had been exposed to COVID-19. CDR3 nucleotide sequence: TGTGCCAGCAGCTTCCTTGCGGGCCCAGCGGTGTATGAGCAGTACTTC. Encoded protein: CASSFLAGPAVYEQYF.